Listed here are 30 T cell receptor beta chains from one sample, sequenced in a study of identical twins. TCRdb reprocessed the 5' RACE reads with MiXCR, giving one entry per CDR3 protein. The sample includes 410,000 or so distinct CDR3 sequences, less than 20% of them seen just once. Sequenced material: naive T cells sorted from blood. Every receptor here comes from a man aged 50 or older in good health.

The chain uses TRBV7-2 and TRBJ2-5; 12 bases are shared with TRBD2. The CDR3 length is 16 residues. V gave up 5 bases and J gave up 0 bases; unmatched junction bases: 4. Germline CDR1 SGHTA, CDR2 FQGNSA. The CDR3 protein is CASSPGLAGYQETQYF. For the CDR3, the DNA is TGTGCCAGCAGCCCGGGACTAGCGGGTTACCAAGAGACCCAGTACTTC.

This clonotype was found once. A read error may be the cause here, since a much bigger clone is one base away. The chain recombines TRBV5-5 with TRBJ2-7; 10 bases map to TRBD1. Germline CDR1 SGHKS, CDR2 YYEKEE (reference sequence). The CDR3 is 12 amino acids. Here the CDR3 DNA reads TGTGCCAGCAGCTTGAGACGGGACAGGGGAGTCTTC. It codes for CASSLRRDRGVF.

The CDR3: CASSSFLGTEAFF. The CDR3, as DNA: TGTGCCAGCAGTTCCTTTTTGGGCACTGAAGCTTTCTTT. The chain has TRBV2 and TRBJ1-1; D remains ambiguous. The germline gives CDR1 SNHLY, CDR2 FYNNEI. This CDR3 comprises 13 residues. With 5 bases removed from V and 4 bases from J, the gap between germline ends came to 11 bases. Full variable domain (missing parts from reference TRBV2 and TRBJ1-1): EPEVTQTPSHQVTQMGQEVILRCVPISNHLYFYWYRQILGQKVEFLVSFYNNEISEKSEIFDDQFSVERPDGSNFTLKIRSTKLEDSAMYFCASSSFLGTEAFFGQGTRLTVV.

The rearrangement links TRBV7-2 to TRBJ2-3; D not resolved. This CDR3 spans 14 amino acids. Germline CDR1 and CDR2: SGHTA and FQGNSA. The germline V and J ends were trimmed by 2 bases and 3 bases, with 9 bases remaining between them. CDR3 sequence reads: CASSLFTPTDTQYF. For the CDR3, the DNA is TGTGCCAGCAGCTTATTCACCCCGACAGATACGCAGTATTTT. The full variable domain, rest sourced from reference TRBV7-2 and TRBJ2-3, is GAGVSQSPSNKVTEKGKDVELRCDPISGHTALYWYRQSLGQGLEFLIYFQGNSAPDKSGLPSDRFSAERTGGSVSTLTIQRTQQEDSAVYLCASSLFTPTDTQYFGPGTRLTVL.

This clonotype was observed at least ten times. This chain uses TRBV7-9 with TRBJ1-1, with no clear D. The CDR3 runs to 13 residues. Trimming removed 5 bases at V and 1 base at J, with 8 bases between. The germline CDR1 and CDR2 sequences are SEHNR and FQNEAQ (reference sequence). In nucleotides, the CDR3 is TGTGCCAGCAGCCGCTCCAGGAACACTGAAGCTTTCTTT. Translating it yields CASSRSRNTEAFF.

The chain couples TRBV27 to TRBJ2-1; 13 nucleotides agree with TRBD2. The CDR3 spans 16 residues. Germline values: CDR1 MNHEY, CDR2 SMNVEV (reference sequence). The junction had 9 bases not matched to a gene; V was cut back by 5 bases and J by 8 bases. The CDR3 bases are TGTGCCAGCAGTCCCCGACTAGCGGGGGGTCTAGATGAGCAGTTCTTC. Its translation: CASSPRLAGGLDEQFF.

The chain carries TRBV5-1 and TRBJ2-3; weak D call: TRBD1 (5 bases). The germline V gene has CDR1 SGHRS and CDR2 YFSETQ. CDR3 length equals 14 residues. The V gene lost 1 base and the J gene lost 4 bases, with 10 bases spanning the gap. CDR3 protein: CASSLKDNPDTQYF. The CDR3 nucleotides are TGCGCCAGCAGCTTGAAGGACAACCCAGATACGCAGTATTTT.

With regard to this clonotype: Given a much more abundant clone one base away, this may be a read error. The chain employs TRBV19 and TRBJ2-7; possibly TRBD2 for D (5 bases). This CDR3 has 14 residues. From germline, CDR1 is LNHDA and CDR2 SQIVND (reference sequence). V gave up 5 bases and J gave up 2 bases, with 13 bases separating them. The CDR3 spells CASSLGAEAYEQYF. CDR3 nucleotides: TGTGCCAGTAGTCTGGGAGCGGAAGCCTACGAGCAGTACTTC.

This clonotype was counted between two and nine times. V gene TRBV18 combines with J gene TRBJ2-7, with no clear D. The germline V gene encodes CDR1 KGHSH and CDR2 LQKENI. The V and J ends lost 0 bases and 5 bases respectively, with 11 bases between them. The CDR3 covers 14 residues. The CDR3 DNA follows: TGTGCCAGCTCACCACCAAGGAGTGAAAACGAGCAGTACTTC. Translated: CASSPPRSENEQYF.

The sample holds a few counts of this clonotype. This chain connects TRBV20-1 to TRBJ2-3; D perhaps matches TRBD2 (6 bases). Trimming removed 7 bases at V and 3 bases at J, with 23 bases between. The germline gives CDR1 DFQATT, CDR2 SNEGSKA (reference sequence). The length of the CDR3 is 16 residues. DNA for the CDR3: TGCAGTGTTGCCCCGTGGGACCTCGGGGGTACAGATACGCAGTATTTT. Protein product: CSVAPWDLGGTDTQYF.

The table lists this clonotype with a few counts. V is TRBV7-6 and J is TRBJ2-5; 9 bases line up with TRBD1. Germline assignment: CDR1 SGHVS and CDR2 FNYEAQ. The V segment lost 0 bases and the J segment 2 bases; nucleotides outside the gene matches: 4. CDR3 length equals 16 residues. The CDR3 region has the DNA TGTGCCAGCAGCTTAGCCGGGACAGGGTTTCAAGAGACCCAGTACTTC. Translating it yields CASSLAGTGFQETQYF.

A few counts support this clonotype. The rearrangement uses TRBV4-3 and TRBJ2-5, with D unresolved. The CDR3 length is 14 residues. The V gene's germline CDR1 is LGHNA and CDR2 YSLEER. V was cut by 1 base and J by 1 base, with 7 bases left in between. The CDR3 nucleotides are TGCGCCAGCAGCCAAGCGTACTCCCAAGAGACCCAGTACTTC. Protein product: CASSQAYSQETQYF.

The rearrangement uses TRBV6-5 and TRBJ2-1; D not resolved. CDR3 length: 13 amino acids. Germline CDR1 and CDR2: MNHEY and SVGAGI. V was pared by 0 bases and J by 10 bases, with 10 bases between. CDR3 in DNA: TGTGCCAGCAGTTACTCCCCGGCAACCGAGCAGTTCTTC. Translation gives CASSYSPATEQFF.

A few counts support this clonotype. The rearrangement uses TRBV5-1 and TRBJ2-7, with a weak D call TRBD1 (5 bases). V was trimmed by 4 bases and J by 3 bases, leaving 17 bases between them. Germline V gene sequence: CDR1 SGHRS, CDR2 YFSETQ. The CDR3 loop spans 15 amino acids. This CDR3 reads CASSPPGYRSYEQYF. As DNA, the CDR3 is TGCGCCAGCAGCCCCCCTGGGTACAGGAGCTACGAGCAGTACTTC.

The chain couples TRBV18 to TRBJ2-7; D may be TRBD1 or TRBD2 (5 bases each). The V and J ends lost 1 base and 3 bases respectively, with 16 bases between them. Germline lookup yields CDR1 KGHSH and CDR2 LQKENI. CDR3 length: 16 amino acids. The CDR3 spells CASSPRYAGTNYEQYF. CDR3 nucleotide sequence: TGTGCCAGCTCACCACGTTATGCAGGGACCAACTACGAGCAGTACTTC.

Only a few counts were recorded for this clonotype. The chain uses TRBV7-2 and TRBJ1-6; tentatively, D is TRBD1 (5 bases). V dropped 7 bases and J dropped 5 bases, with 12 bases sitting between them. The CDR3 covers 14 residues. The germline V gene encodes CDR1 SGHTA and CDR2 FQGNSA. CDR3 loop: CASNGRGDNSPLHF. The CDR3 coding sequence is TGTGCCAGCAACGGACGGGGGGATAATTCACCCCTCCACTTT.

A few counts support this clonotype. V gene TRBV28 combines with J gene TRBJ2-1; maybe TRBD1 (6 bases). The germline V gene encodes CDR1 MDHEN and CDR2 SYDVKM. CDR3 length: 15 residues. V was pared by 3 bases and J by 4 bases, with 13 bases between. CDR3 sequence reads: CASSFTQGRYNEQFF. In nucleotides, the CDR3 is TGTGCCAGCAGTTTTACCCAGGGGCGGTACAATGAGCAGTTCTTC.

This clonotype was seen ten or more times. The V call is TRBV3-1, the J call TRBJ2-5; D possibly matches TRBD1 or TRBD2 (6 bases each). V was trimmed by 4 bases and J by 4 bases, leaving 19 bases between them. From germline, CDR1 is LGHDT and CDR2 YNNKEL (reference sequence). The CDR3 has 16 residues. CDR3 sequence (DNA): TGTGCCAGCAGCCGGGGGCTGACTAGTGGCCCAGAGACCCAGTACTTC. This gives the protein CASSRGLTSGPETQYF.

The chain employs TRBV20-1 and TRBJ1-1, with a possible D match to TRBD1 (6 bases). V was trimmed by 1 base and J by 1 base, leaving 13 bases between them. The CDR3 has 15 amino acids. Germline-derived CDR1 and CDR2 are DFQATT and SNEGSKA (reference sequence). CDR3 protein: CSARVGGFWNTEAFF. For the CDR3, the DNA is TGCAGTGCTAGAGTGGGGGGCTTCTGGAACACTGAAGCTTTCTTT.

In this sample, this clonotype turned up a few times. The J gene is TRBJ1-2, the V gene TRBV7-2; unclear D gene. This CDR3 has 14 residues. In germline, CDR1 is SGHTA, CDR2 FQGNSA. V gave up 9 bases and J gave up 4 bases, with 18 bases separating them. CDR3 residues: CARLMDRVRYGYTF. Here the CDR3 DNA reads TGTGCCAGATTAATGGACCGGGTCCGCTATGGCTACACCTTC.

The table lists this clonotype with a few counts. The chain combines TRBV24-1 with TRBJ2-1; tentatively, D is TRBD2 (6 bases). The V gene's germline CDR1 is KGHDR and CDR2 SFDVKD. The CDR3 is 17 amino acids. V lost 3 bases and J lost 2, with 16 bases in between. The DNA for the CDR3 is TGTGCCACCAGTGATCACAACCCTAGCGCCCCCTACAATGAGCAGTTCTTC. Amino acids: CATSDHNPSAPYNEQFF.

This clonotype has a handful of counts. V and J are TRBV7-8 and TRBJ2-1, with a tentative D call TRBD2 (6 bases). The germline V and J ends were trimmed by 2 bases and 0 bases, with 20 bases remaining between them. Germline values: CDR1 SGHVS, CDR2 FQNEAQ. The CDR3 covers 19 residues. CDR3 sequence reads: CASSLSRQVRGTSYNEQFF. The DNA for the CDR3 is TGTGCCAGCAGCTTATCCAGGCAGGTCCGCGGGACCTCCTACAATGAGCAGTTCTTC.

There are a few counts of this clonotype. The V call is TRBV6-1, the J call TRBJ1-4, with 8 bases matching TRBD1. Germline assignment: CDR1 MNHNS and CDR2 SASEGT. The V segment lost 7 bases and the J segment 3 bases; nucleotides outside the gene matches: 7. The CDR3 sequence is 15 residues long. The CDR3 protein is CASTPGDRSNEKLFF. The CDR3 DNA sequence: TGTGCCAGCACCCCTGGGGACAGGTCTAATGAAAAACTGTTTTTT.

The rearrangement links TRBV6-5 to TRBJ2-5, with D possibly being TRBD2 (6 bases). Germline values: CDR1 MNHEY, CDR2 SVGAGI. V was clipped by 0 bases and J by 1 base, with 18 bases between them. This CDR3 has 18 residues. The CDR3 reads CASSYSGRPALVQETQYF. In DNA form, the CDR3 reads TGTGCCAGCAGTTACTCTGGGAGGCCGGCGCTCGTCCAAGAGACCCAGTACTTC.

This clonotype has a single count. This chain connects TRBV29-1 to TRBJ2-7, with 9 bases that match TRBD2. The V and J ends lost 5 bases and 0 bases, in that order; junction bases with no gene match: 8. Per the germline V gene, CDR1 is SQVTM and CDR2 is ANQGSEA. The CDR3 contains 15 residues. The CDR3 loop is CSVRGTSQHSYEQYF. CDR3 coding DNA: TGCAGCGTTCGAGGGACTAGCCAACACTCCTACGAGCAGTACTTC.

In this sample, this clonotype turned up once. The CDR3 DNA reads as TGTGCCAGTAGTGCTTACTCGGGGATCAACTATGGCTACACCTTC. This codes for CASSAYSGINYGYTF. The chain employs TRBV19 and TRBJ1-2; no reliable D call. The V end was cut by 5 bases, the J end by 2 bases, with 15 bases between. CDR1 and CDR2 (germline): LNHDA, SQIVND (reference sequence). The CDR3 extends over 15 amino acids.

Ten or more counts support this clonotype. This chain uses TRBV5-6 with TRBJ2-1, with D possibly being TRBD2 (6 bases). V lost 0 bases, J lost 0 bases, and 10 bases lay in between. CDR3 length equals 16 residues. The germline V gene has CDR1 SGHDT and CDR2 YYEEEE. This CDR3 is CASSLAGTSSYNEQFF. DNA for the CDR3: TGTGCCAGCAGCTTGGCAGGGACTTCCTCCTACAATGAGCAGTTCTTC.

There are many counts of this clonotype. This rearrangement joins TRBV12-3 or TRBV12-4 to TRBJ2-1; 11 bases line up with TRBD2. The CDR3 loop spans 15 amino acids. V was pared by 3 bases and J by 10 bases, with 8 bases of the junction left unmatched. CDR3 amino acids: CASSFSSGGSGEQFF. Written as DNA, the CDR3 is TGTGCCAGCAGTTTCTCTAGCGGGGGGTCCGGGGAGCAGTTCTTC.

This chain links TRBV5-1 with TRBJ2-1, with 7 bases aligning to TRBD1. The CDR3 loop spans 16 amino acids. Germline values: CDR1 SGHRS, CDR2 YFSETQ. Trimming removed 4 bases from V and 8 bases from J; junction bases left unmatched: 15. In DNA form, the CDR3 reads TGCGCCAGCAGCGGAAGGGACAGTCCTGTAATCGATGAGCAGTTCTTC. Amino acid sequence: CASSGRDSPVIDEQFF.

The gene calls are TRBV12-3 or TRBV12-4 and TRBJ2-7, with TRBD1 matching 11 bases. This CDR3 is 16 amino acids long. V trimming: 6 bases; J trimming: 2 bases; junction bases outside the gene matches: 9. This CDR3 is CASSFLLGQGAYEQYF. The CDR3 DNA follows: TGTGCCAGCAGCTTCTTGTTGGGACAGGGGGCCTACGAGCAGTACTTC.